This T cell receptor (beta chain) was sequenced during a study of metastatic and nonmetastatic thyroid tumors. All patients were treatment-naive before thyroid surgery. Trimming took 0 bases from V and 5 from J, leaving 16 bases between them. The CDR3 extends over 16 amino acids. Germline V lookup: CDR1 LNHDA, CDR2 SQIVND (reference sequence). TCRdb re-called the PCR reads through MiXCR. The repertoire holds 30,000 to 40,000 clones, roughly a third seen once, with approximately 22% in the top ten. This clonotype was obtained from a female donor with papillary thyroid cancer or a benign thyroid nodule (not recorded which). Some clones in this sample may be carry-over from other donors' samples. The sequenced material came from tumor tissue. This chain links TRBV19 with TRBJ2-5, with D tentatively TRBD2 (6 bases). CDR3 sequence: CASSIDLRAGRETQYF. The CDR3 DNA reads as TGTGCCAGTAGTATAGACCTCCGCGCGGGGCGGGAGACCCAGTACTTC. Complete variable domain (other parts from reference TRBV19 and TRBJ2-5): DGGITQSPKYLFRKEGQNVTLSCEQNLNHDAMYWYRQDPGQGLRLIYYSQIVNDFQKGDIAEGYSVSREKKESFPLTVTSAQKNPTAFYLCASSIDLRAGRETQYFGPGTRLLVL.